One TCR beta chain is described in this entry. The antigen is undetermined. This record comes from a study of OX40 agonist ivuxolimab in advanced cancers. Findings and caveats of the study: CD8+ T cells were the subset that, on average, had more expanded clones than CD4+.

Autoimmune disease history or systemic immunosuppression excluded patients. Peripheral blood came from all dose cohorts at three timepoints. The protocol was immunoSEQ multiplex PCR, while the TCRdb copy is restricted to in-frame clones and leaves out a portion. The table shows about 79,000 clones, with roughly 94% occurring only once. The origin of this receptor is an adult with an advanced solid tumor such as melanoma, head and neck, liver or kidney cancer. The specimen was CD4+ or CD8+ T cells sorted from blood, collected in a trial of the OX40 agonist ivuxolimab.

The CDR3 sequence: CASSLVGTGYTDTQYF. CDR3 sequence (DNA): TGTGCCAGCAGCTTAGTTGGGACAGGGTACACAGATACGCAGTATTTT. The chain links TRBV11-2 to TRBJ2-3, with 9 bases fitting TRBD1. The V gene's germline CDR1 is SGHAT and CDR2 FQNNGV. This CDR3 spans 16 amino acids. V trimming: 1 base; J trimming: 2 bases; junction bases outside the gene matches: 4.